This TCR beta chain came from a study of control samples from healthy donors and cancer patients. The assay was immunoSEQ multiplex PCR, and TCRdb's table has in-frame clones only and misses some. The sample records 95,000 to 100,000 clones, more than 85% being singletons. Source material: blood. The source of this sequence is a man younger than 45 in good health.

The DNA of the CDR3 is TGTGCCAGCTCACCTGGTAATCTGAACACTGAAGCTTTCTTT. Translation gives CASSPGNLNTEAFF. The rearrangement links TRBV18 to TRBJ1-1; D is ambiguous. V was clipped by 3 bases and J by 0 bases, with 8 bases between them. Germline CDR1 reads KGHSH; CDR2 reads LQKENI. The CDR3 loop spans 14 amino acids.